This T cell receptor (beta chain) derives from a study of T cells after yellow fever vaccination. Germline V gene sequence: CDR1 SEHNR, CDR2 FQNEAQ (reference sequence). The V and J ends lost 1 base and 2 bases respectively, with 9 bases between them. The length of the CDR3 is 14 residues. With respect to this clonotype: Its target is not known.

Points from the study as a whole: Post-booster samples contained most primary-vaccination clones (about 95% CD4, about 90% CD8). Secondary responses were weaker yet peaked faster, day 5 versus 15. There was a small share of clonotypes that showed up in both the CD4 and CD8 compartments.

Using its own MiXCR run on the 5' RACE reads, TCRdb lists one record per CDR3 protein. The repertoire holds under 600,000 distinct CDR3 sequences, with roughly 22% as singletons. This clonotype was obtained from a man aged 18-30 years who received the YFV17D yellow fever vaccine. The material sequenced was PBMCs, taken roughly 20 days after the first yellow fever vaccination. V is TRBV7-9 and J is TRBJ2-7; the D is unclear. The DNA for the CDR3 is TGTGCCAGCAGCTTAGGATTTGGAACCTACGAGCAGTACTTC. Protein sequence: CASSLGFGTYEQYF. The complete variable domain, with remaining parts taken from reference TRBV7-9 and TRBJ2-7, reads DTGVSQNPRHKITKRGQNVTFRCDPISEHNRLYWYRQTLGQGPEFLTYFQNEAQLEKSRLLSDRFSAERPKGSFSTLEIQRTEQGDSAMYLCASSLGFGTYEQYFGPGTRLTVT.